This TCR beta chain was sequenced in a study of cytomegalovirus exposure and HLA in healthy donors (TCRdb year 2017). About the investigation overall: In an earlier analysis of 550 to 750 of the donors, about 270 Gb of sequence data and 95 million to 130 million unique TCR beta sequences from about 179 million T cells were reported. Around 320 gigabases of sequencing data and some 85 million unique TCR sequences were included in an early release covering over 600 HLA-typed donors. Of the approximately 400 genotyped donors, 81% were placed in the genetic ancestry cluster associated with self-reported Caucasian donors. The study aimed to test whether signatures of past pathogen exposure could be identified by cataloging public T cell receptors. The study profiled the T cell repertoires of some 610 subjects by immunosequencing and related them to cytomegalovirus serostatus. In addition to the first cohort of 666 subjects, a separate validation cohort of around 110 different subjects was used. To predict cytomegalovirus infection status, the study combined high-throughput TCR immunosequencing, statistical association of individual TCRs with disease status, and machine learning. A later analysis re-examined previously published TCR beta repertoires from roughly 720 donors and added high-resolution HLA genotyping to investigate patterns of TCR occurrence. In the later analysis, no new phenotypic data were used to find candidate immune exposures; instead, reliance was placed on TCR beta sequences and their occurrence across donors. An earlier analysis of 587 of the donors applied high-throughput TCR beta sequencing to assess whether each TCR beta V gene segment acted as functional or pseudogenic. Donor age, sex, ethnicity and CMV serostatus were collected together with the repertoire data. In a later genetic analysis, genome-wide SNP genotypes for about three fifths of the 666 donors were used, and that subset was treated as a discovery cohort. Every discovery cohort repertoire had been produced on one sequencing platform. HLA typing included class I and class II loci at four-digit resolution. The number of donors typed differed by locus, with about 629-640 for A, B, C, DRB1 and DQB1, over 500 for DQA1, 600 to 610 for DPA1, and over 400 for DPB1. Because of strong linkage in the cohort, 4 to 6 DR-DQ haplotypes were treated as single units for association and clustering. On average, 235,054 unique TCR beta nucleotide sequences were sequenced per donor among a few hundred genotyped donors of the cohort, with roughly 20% of those sequences being non-productive.

This clone was found a few times. The clone's antigen remains unknown. No much larger clone is present one base from it, and per-base qualities are unavailable. The paper as a whole reports these results and caveats: Because some donors lacked HLA typing at each locus, the association tests relied only on the typed subset. Roughly uniform sequencing depth across donors was assumed in presence/absence analyses, although this assumption may not hold. A further reported finding was that TCR beta sequences accurately predicted the HLA-A and HLA-B alleles for most subjects in the first cohort. The study gave a list of 150 to 200 TCR beta chains associated with cytomegalovirus. In vitro tests confirmed that a few of the cytomegalovirus-associated TCR beta chains recognize cytomegalovirus antigens. A later analysis found that most CMV-associated TCR beta chains appeared HLA-restricted, with HLA associations seemingly driven largely by CMV exposure. In a later analysis, TCR association rates were found to vary across HLA loci, with the most associated TCRs seen for DRB1 alleles and the fewest for HLA-C alleles. Specific HLA alleles were associated with over 15,000 TCR beta sequences at a false discovery rate of 0.05 in a later analysis. In a later genetic analysis, fewer N-insertions in productive TCRs were reported among donors in an Asian-associated ancestry cluster than the roughly 640-donor mean. The authors suggested that the approach could potentially be extended to other disease states and immunological phenotypes. In this cohort, only TCR beta chains were sequenced, and detectable features were limited by the absence of alpha or paired-chain data. Roughly 15 rarely observed V segments, including chromosome 9 orphons, were excluded from the earlier analysis of about 500 of the donors because counts were too low. Correlated functional status among segregating V segments might reflect linkage disequilibrium, but an unknown experimental factor could not be ruled out. In both the original and validation cohorts, the classifier was reported to diagnose cytomegalovirus status with high specificity and sensitivity. The sequencing pipeline was judged likely to have produced a cluster of highly shared sequence variants as a technical artifact. Because the 87-base-pair reads could not distinguish some IMGT-functional V segments, including TRBV6-2 and TRBV6-3, those segments were excluded. When HLA alleles, especially DR and DQ, strongly co-occurred, attributing TCR associations to individual alleles was difficult. For the cohort, immune exposure information was limited to CMV serostatus. In a later genetic analysis, a missense DCLRE1C variant was associated with V-gene and J-gene trimming of TCR beta chains, and the association was replicated in an independent cohort. An earlier analysis of around 500 of the donors showed that most TCR beta V segments appeared in productive rearrangements either about 87% or about 30% of the time, which broadly matched IMGT annotations. In a later analysis, HLA-associated TCR beta chains were found to be more clonally expanded and to have lower generation probabilities than equally common non-associated chains. Most TCR sequences were observed very rarely across donors, whereas some public TCRs were present in many individuals. In a later analysis, several top co-occurrence clusters were reported to appear linked to parvovirus B19, influenza, CMV and Epstein-Barr virus.

The library was built by means of the immunoSEQ multiplex PCR assay. The multiplex PCR relied on a mix of 60 forward primers for TCR Vbeta segments and 13 reverse primers for TCR Jbeta segments. The CDR3 region of rearranged TCR beta genes was amplified from genomic DNA by a multiplex PCR assay. The Illumina HiSeq System was used to sequence the amplified TCR beta libraries as 87-base-pair reads. Regarding the original processing steps: In a later analysis, 80 million or so unique TCR beta chains were counted across the roughly 700 repertoires, and approximately 9.9 million of these chains were shared by at least two donors. Raw reads were error-corrected and collapsed into unique sequences with a nearest-neighbor algorithm that merged closely related sequences to remove PCR and sequencing errors. V, D and J gene segments were assigned by aligning CDR3 sequences to IMGT reference sequences. For a sequence to be retained, at least a six-nucleotide match to both a V gene segment and a J gene segment was required. A rearrangement counted as productive if the CDR3 had no stop codons and remained in frame with V and J, and every other rearrangement counted as non-productive. Following IMGT convention, CDR3 was defined as the stretch from the second conserved V-encoded cysteine to the conserved J-encoded phenylalanine. Sequences without an unambiguous match to a single V gene segment were excluded from the earlier analysis of 450 to 750 of the donors. An earlier analysis of 550 to 650 of the donors classified V segments as functional when productive rearrangements were above 56.7% and as segregating when the standard deviation between donors was above 5%. A statistical classification framework was built to diagnose cytomegalovirus status from the catalog of TCR beta chain sequences. A later analysis assigned V and J genes by comparing TCR nucleotide sequences with IMGT/GENE-DB human TR gene sequences. A later analysis assigned CDR3 sequences and most-parsimonious VDJ recombination scenarios with the TCRdist pipeline. A later analysis defined each TCR beta chain by its CDR3 amino acid sequence plus V-gene family, and excluded reads lacking a unique V-gene family. A later analysis removed several hundred highly shared, low-generation-probability nucleotide sequences to deal with suspected cross-contamination and a sequencing artifact. In a later analysis, a clonal expansion index was calculated for each public chain from normalized within-repertoire ranks of inferred template counts. A later analysis computed generation probabilities with a VDJ recombination model fitted to out-of-frame rearrangements, and checked the results against IGoR. In a later analysis, hypergeometric tests were used to score TCR-TCR, TCR-HLA and TCR-CMV co-occurrence, with a repertoire-size bias correction applied to TCR pairs. In a later analysis, false discovery rates were estimated by permuting HLA or CMV assignments 20 times. In a later analysis, co-occurring TCRs were grouped with DBSCAN, and TCRdist sequence similarity was added when clustering was performed within HLA-allele-positive subsets. Co-occurrence clustering excluded repertoires with fewer than 30,000 or more than 120,000 public chains, plus five with anomalous nucleotide sharing. This immuneACCESS table, as held by TCRdb, lists in-frame sequences with V and J called but not all clones. Of the missing ones, under half trace to an unresolved V gene in checked studies; the others have no known cause. V and J calls and clone size come straight from that table; D and trimming were deduced from the DNA. The table for this sample lists about 270,000 clones; 86% of them were counted only once. The top ten hold less than 4.5% of the sample.

The cohort consisted of approximately 690 healthy bone marrow donors. Cohort members were all nominally healthy when sampled, although unrecorded immune exposures were likely present. The donor was CMV seropositive and was included in the group of 290 or so seropositive cohort members. A peripheral blood sample was provided by each donor, and peripheral blood mononuclear cells were used for TCR beta sequencing. Genomic DNA was extracted from the blood cell samples with the Qiagen DNeasy Blood Extraction Kit. Trimming removed 4 bases from V and 3 bases from J, leaving 12 bases between the germline ends. CDR1 and CDR2, per the germline V gene, are SNHLY and FYNNEI. CDR3 length: 14 amino acids, cysteine to phenylalanine. Only CDR3 DNA remains: 42 bases, in frame from the first base.

The chain employs TRBV2 and TRBJ1-2, with no confidently assigned D gene. The source material was PBMCs. This receptor was taken from a man aged 40-49 years in good health and CMV-seropositive. The nucleotide sequence is given as TGTGCCAGCAGTGTAGACATCACCGACTATGGCTACACCTTC. It is translated as CASSVDITDYGYTF.